The next 26 T cell receptor beta chains were all read from a single sample in a study of cytomegalovirus exposure and HLA in healthy donors. In the PCR, 60 Vbeta and 13 Jbeta primers were used. Sequencing used immunoSEQ multiplex PCR; TCRdb keeps in-frame clones, though not all of them. Altogether roughly 230,000 clones are present, around 90% being singletons, with the ten largest covering approximately 1.5%. The specimen was PBMCs. The receptors originated from a girl aged 2 to 9 in good health and CMV-seronegative.

This chain uses TRBV9 with TRBJ1-2; D perhaps matches TRBD1 (6 bases). Trimming removed 0 bases at V and 0 bases at J, with 9 bases between. Per germline, CDR1 SGDLS and CDR2 YYNGEE. CDR3 length: 15 amino acids. The CDR3 reads CASSVGDIPNYGYTF. DNA for the CDR3: TGTGCCAGCAGCGTAGGGGACATCCCTAACTATGGCTACACCTTC.

V usage is TRBV10-2 and J usage is TRBJ2-1; possibly TRBD2 for D (6 bases). The CDR3 has 16 amino acids. The V gene lost 2 bases and the J gene lost 0 bases, with 11 bases spanning the gap. Germline V gene data show CDR1 as WSHSY and CDR2 as SAAADI. The CDR3 DNA is TGCGCCAGCAGTGAGGCGGGACGCCCCTCCTACAATGAGCAGTTCTTC. Its translation: CASSEAGRPSYNEQFF.

This clone is a singleton in its sample. The chain employs TRBV30 and TRBJ2-2; D is unclear. The germline V gene encodes CDR1 GTSNPN and CDR2 SVGIG (reference sequence). CDR3 size: 11 residues. Trimming took 7 bases from V and 3 from J, leaving 6 bases between them. The CDR3 is CAFPHTGELFF. The DNA for the CDR3 is TGTGCCTTTCCTCACACCGGGGAGCTGTTTTTT.

The chain employs TRBV19 and TRBJ1-2; the D is unclear. The CDR3 runs 14 residues. Germline V gives CDR1 LNHDA, CDR2 SQIVND (reference sequence). Trimming pared 1 base from V and 2 bases from J, leaving 8 bases between. CDR3 in DNA: TGTGCCAGTAGTATAGGTTGGCAGAACTATGGCTACACCTTC. Amino acids: CASSIGWQNYGYTF.

This clone was counted a single time. This rearrangement joins TRBV9 to TRBJ2-3, with TRBD2 identical over 8 bases. The CDR3 length is 21 residues. CDR1 and CDR2 from the germline V gene are SGDLS and YYNGEE. The V segment lost 3 bases and the J segment 1 base; nucleotides outside the gene matches: 22. The DNA of the CDR3 is TGTGCCAGCAGCGGTAGCATCCAGGGGTCGGGGGGGCCGAGCGGCACAGATACGCAGTATTTT. Translated: CASSGSIQGSGGPSGTDTQYF.

J is TRBJ2-1 and V is TRBV7-9, with a possible D match to TRBD2 (8 bases). Per the germline V gene, CDR1 is SEHNR and CDR2 is FQNEAQ (reference sequence). Between the trimmed V and J ends, which lost 5 bases and 8 bases, there was a span of 25 bases. CDR3 size: 17 residues. CDR3 nucleotides: TGTGCCAGCAGCCTACGCTCGGGACTAGGGGGCTATCATGAGCAGTTCTTC. This codes for CASSLRSGLGGYHEQFF.

This chain uses TRBV6-5 with TRBJ2-3, with 8 bases aligning to TRBD1. CDR3 length: 13 amino acids. V gave up 6 bases and J gave up 8 bases; unmatched junction bases: 7. Germline CDR1 reads MNHEY; CDR2 reads SVGAGI. The CDR3 sequence: CASSLQQGGTQYF. DNA of the CDR3: TGTGCCAGCAGCCTGCAACAGGGGGGTACGCAGTATTTT.

The genes are TRBV11-1 and TRBJ2-5; the match to TRBD2 covers 16 bases. Trimming removed 5 bases from V and 5 bases from J; junction bases left unmatched: 14. The CDR3 sequence is 19 residues long. The germline V gene encodes CDR1 SGHAT and CDR2 FQDESV (reference sequence). The CDR3 is CASSRGGGTSGGAGETQYF. The CDR3 DNA is TGTGCCAGCAGCCGCGGGGGCGGGACTAGCGGGGGGGCCGGGGAGACCCAGTACTTC.

This clone was counted only a few times. The chain joins TRBV28 to TRBJ1-2; a weak D match, TRBD1 (5 bases). CDR3 length equals 17 residues. The germline V gene encodes CDR1 MDHEN and CDR2 SYDVKM. Trimming took off 2 bases at V and 2 bases at J, with 18 bases between the two ends. Here the CDR3 reads CASSLAKGWDWNYGYTF. CDR3 nucleotides: TGTGCCAGCAGTTTAGCGAAAGGGTGGGACTGGAACTATGGCTACACCTTC.

The rearrangement uses TRBV19 and TRBJ1-5, with D unclear. Trimming left V 5 bases short and J 7 bases short, with 12 bases between. The CDR3 contains 13 residues. Germline V lookup: CDR1 LNHDA, CDR2 SQIVND (reference sequence). CDR3 nucleotide sequence: TGTGCCAGTAGTGGTGGATTGAGGCAGCCCCAGCATTTT. Its translation: CASSGGLRQPQHF.

The J gene is TRBJ2-3, the V gene TRBV5-4, with TRBD2 matching over 8 bases. Germline assignment: CDR1 SGHNT and CDR2 YYREEE (reference sequence). V trimming: 0 bases; J trimming: 2 bases; junction bases outside the gene matches: 5. CDR3 size: 16 residues. CDR3 nucleotide sequence: TGTGCCAGCAGCTTGGCAGCGGGGGTCGCCACAGATACGCAGTATTTT. This gives the protein CASSLAAGVATDTQYF.

This chain uses TRBV15 with TRBJ1-4; no clear D. Per germline, CDR1 LNHNV and CDR2 YYDKDF (reference sequence). The V gene lost 2 bases and the J gene lost 0 bases, with 10 bases spanning the gap. The CDR3 spans 16 residues. This CDR3 is CATSRSTSATNEKLFF. CDR3 bases: TGTGCCACCAGCAGATCGACAAGTGCAACTAATGAAAAACTGTTTTTT.

The chain is built from TRBV5-4 and TRBJ2-5, with 7 bases fitting TRBD2. The J call is doubtful: the DNA matches TRBJ2-7 better. CDR1 is SGHNT and CDR2 is YYREEE in the germline V gene (reference sequence). The CDR3 spans 14 residues. CDR3 sequence: CASSLGTSSDEQYF. In DNA form, the CDR3 reads TGTGCCAGCAGCTTGGGGACTAGTTCAGACGAGCAGTACTTC.

J is TRBJ2-5 and V is TRBV19; TRBD2 aligns across 10 bases. V shed 0 bases, J shed 1 base, and the junction held 5 bases outside the gene matches. Germline values: CDR1 LNHDA, CDR2 SQIVND (reference sequence). This CDR3 is 17 amino acids long. CDR3 bases: TGTGCCAGTAGTATAGAACCTAGCGGGAGTCCCCAAGAGACCCAGTACTTC. Amino acids: CASSIEPSGSPQETQYF. Drawing the rest from reference TRBV19 and TRBJ2-5, the complete variable domain is DGGITQSPKYLFRKEGQNVTLSCEQNLNHDAMYWYRQDPGQGLRLIYYSQIVNDFQKGDIAEGYSVSREKKESFPLTVTSAQKNPTAFYLCASSIEPSGSPQETQYFGPGTRLLVL.

The rearrangement links TRBV19 to TRBJ2-5; a possible D gene is TRBD2 (5 bases). In germline, CDR1 is LNHDA, CDR2 SQIVND (reference sequence). CDR3 length: 10 amino acids. The CDR3 reads CACGSETQYF. CDR3 sequence (DNA): TGTGCTTGCGGGTCAGAGACCCAGTACTTC.

The chain employs TRBV5-1 and TRBJ2-5, with TRBD1 matching over 7 bases. The germline V gene encodes CDR1 SGHRS and CDR2 YFSETQ. The trim removed 4 bases at V and 2 bases at J, leaving 5 bases unmatched. This CDR3 contains 14 residues. This CDR3 reads CASSPGQLQETQYF. As DNA, the CDR3 is TGCGCCAGCAGCCCGGGACAGTTGCAAGAGACCCAGTACTTC.

The chain is built from TRBV5-4 and TRBJ1-2, with 7 bases identical to TRBD1. Looked up from germline, CDR1 is SGHNT and CDR2 is YYREEE (reference sequence). Trimming removed 4 bases from V and 3 bases from J; junction bases left unmatched: 9. This CDR3 contains 15 residues. The CDR3 spells CASSVQGTHDYGYTF. In DNA, the CDR3 is TGTGCCAGCAGCGTACAGGGGACCCACGACTATGGCTACACCTTC.

This rearrangement joins TRBV5-4 to TRBJ1-1; D possibly corresponds to TRBD1 (5 bases). Trimming took off 2 bases at V and 3 bases at J, with 8 bases between the two ends. Germline CDR1 reads SGHNT; CDR2 reads YYREEE (reference sequence). The CDR3 contains 13 residues. The CDR3 DNA reads as TGTGCCAGCAGCTTCGGGGGTTACACTGAAGCTTTCTTT. Translating gives CASSFGGYTEAFF.

The V and J genes are TRBV10-1 and TRBJ2-7; D assignment may be TRBD1 or TRBD2 (9 bases each). Germline V gene lookup returns CDR1 WNHNN and CDR2 SYGVQD (reference sequence). With 4 bases removed from V and 3 bases from J, the gap between germline ends came to 31 bases. The CDR3 spans 20 residues. CDR3 loop: CASSVLPGQGRLAGFYEQYF. Here the CDR3 DNA reads TGCGCCAGCAGTGTACTTCCGGGACAGGGACGTCTAGCGGGATTCTACGAGCAGTACTTC.

V is TRBV28 and J is TRBJ2-3; D might be TRBD1 (6 bases). V lost 1 base to trimming and J lost 2 bases, with 10 bases between them. Germline V gene lookup returns CDR1 MDHEN and CDR2 SYDVKM. This CDR3 region has 15 residues. The CDR3 loop reads CASSLYQGITDTQYF. The DNA of the CDR3 is TGTGCCAGCAGTTTATATCAGGGGATCACAGATACGCAGTATTTT.

The rearrangement uses TRBV5-4 and TRBJ2-7, with 9 bases lining up with TRBD1. Germline V lookup: CDR1 SGHNT, CDR2 YYREEE (reference sequence). CDR3 length: 17 residues. Trimming took 3 bases from V and 2 from J; bases not matched to a gene: 12. The CDR3 sequence: CASSWGQGTDPAYEQYF. The CDR3 bases are TGTGCCAGCAGCTGGGGACAGGGAACCGATCCAGCCTACGAGCAGTACTTC. The full variable domain, completed using reference TRBV5-4 and TRBJ2-7, is ETGVTQSPTHLIKTRGQQVTLRCSSQSGHNTVSWYQQALGQGPQFIFQYYREEENGRGNFPPRFSGLQFPNYSSELNVNALELDDSALYLCASSWGQGTDPAYEQYFGPGTRLTVT.

The J gene is TRBJ2-3, the V gene TRBV29-1; weak D call: TRBD2 (5 bases). V lost 5 bases, J lost 2 bases, and 14 bases lay in between. This CDR3 region has 14 residues. Germline CDR1 SQVTM, CDR2 ANQGSEA. CDR3 DNA: TGCAGCGTTCCTGGGGAGTATGACACAGATACGCAGTATTTT. The encoded protein is CSVPGEYDTDTQYF.

This chain uses TRBV5-6 with TRBJ1-1; a possible D gene is TRBD1 (6 bases). Per germline, CDR1 SGHDT and CDR2 YYEEEE. The CDR3 covers 14 residues. The V gene lost 4 bases and the J gene lost 1 base, with 11 bases spanning the gap. The CDR3 spells CASSLRTANTEAFF. The CDR3 nucleotides are TGTGCCAGCAGCCTAAGGACAGCGAACACTGAAGCTTTCTTT.

The chain has TRBV25-1 and TRBJ2-2, with D maybe TRBD2 (6 bases). Trimming removed 6 bases at V and 3 bases at J, with 8 bases between. The CDR3 has 13 residues. Germline V gene data show CDR1 as MGHDK and CDR2 as SYGVNS. CDR3 sequence reads: CASRRRDTGELFF. CDR3 DNA: TGTGCCAGCAGAAGGAGGGACACCGGGGAGCTGTTTTTT.

The V call is TRBV29-1, the J call TRBJ1-1; 7 nucleotides match TRBD1. J lost 2 bases, V lost 5 bases, and 11 bases had no gene match. Germline lookup yields CDR1 SQVTM and CDR2 ANQGSEA. CDR3 length: 15 residues. CDR3 residues: CSVSIGGQLNTEAFF. CDR3 DNA: TGCAGCGTTAGTATCGGGGGACAGCTCAACACTGAAGCTTTCTTT. The complete variable domain, with remaining parts taken from reference TRBV29-1 and TRBJ1-1, reads SAVISQKPSRDICQRGTSLTIQCQVDSQVTMMFWYRQQPGQSLTLIATANQGSEATYESGFVIDKFPISRPNLTFSTLTVSNMSPEDSSIYLCSVSIGGQLNTEAFFGQGTRLTVV.

J is TRBJ2-7 and V is TRBV10-3, with D possibly matching TRBD2 (7 bases). The V end was cut by 6 bases, the J end by 5 bases, with 17 bases between. CDR3 length: 14 amino acids. Germline V CDR1 and CDR2: ENHRY, SYGVKD. This chain's CDR3 is CAIRGRGLANEQYF. The CDR3 DNA sequence: TGTGCCATCAGGGGGAGGGGGTTGGCTAACGAGCAGTACTTC.